This is a list of T cell receptor beta chains from one sample in a study of CD8+CD57+ T cells in acquired aplastic anemia. TCRdb analysed the reads with MiXCR anew, one entry per CDR3 protein. The sample carries 150,000 to 200,000 distinct CDR3 sequences, around 50% recorded once. The sample consisted of sorted CD4+, CD8+, or CD8+CD57+ T cells (not recorded which) from PBMCs. The receptor source for this set is a human donor with aplastic anemia. The CDR3 runs from the conserved cysteine through the conserved F or W. The D gene is left open where the match is weak. The listing skips clone size in some rows; elsewhere it reads once, few, many or a size class.

CDR3nt: TGTGCCAGCAAGTCGGGCGGGGCCTCATGGGAGACCCAGTACTTC; CDR3aa: CASKSGGASWETQYF; v_gene: TRBV7-9; abundance: many; j_gene: TRBJ2-5; d_gene: -
CDR3nt: TGTGCCAGCAGCTTGCTAGCGGGGGCCCCCACAGATACGCAGTATTTT; CDR3aa: CASSLLAGAPTDTQYF; v_gene: TRBV7-6; abundance: -; j_gene: TRBJ2-3; d_gene: TRBD2
CDR3nt: TGTGCCAGCAGTGACCAGGTACACCAAGAGACCCAGTACTTC; CDR3aa: CASSDQVHQETQYF; v_gene: TRBV2; abundance: few; j_gene: TRBJ2-5; d_gene: -
CDR3nt: TGTGCCAGCAGCTTAGATGCCCTCTACGAGCAGTACTTC; CDR3aa: CASSLDALYEQYF; v_gene: TRBV7-6; abundance: -; j_gene: TRBJ2-7; d_gene: -
CDR3nt: TGTGCCAGCAGCGGTAGGGTGGGCACTGAAGCTTTCTTT; CDR3aa: CASSGRVGTEAFF; v_gene: TRBV7-2; abundance: -; j_gene: TRBJ1-1; d_gene: -
CDR3nt: TGTGCCAGCAGTTACGAACAGGGGGCGCATCACTACGAGCGGTACTTC; CDR3aa: CASSYEQGAHHYERYF; v_gene: TRBV6-5; abundance: -; j_gene: TRBJ2-7; d_gene: TRBD1
CDR3nt: TGTGCCAGCAGCGTAGTTGCAGGGGGAAGGGAAAAACTGTTTTTT; CDR3aa: CASSVVAGGREKLFF; v_gene: TRBV9; abundance: many; j_gene: TRBJ1-4; d_gene: TRBD1
CDR3nt: TGTGCCAGCAGCTCGGGGCTCGGGACTAGCGGCGAGCAGTACTTC; CDR3aa: CASSSGLGTSGEQYF; v_gene: TRBV7-6; abundance: once; j_gene: TRBJ2-7; d_gene: TRBD2
CDR3nt: TGTGCCAGCAGACCCCCGGGCACCGGGACAGGGACTAACTATGGCTACACCTTC; CDR3aa: CASRPPGTGTGTNYGYTF; v_gene: TRBV6-1; abundance: few; j_gene: TRBJ1-2; d_gene: TRBD1
CDR3nt: TGCAGGACAGGGTCACTAGGCGAGCAGTACTTC; CDR3aa: CRTGSLGEQYF; v_gene: TRBV20-1; abundance: -; j_gene: TRBJ2-7; d_gene: TRBD1
CDR3nt: TGCAGCGTTGAAAAACTTGGAGATACGCAGTATTTT; CDR3aa: CSVEKLGDTQYF; v_gene: TRBV29-1; abundance: -; j_gene: TRBJ2-3; d_gene: -
CDR3nt: TGTGCCTGGAGTAGGGGGTATGGCACAGATACGCAGTATTTT; CDR3aa: CAWSRGYGTDTQYF; v_gene: TRBV30; abundance: -; j_gene: TRBJ2-3; d_gene: -
CDR3nt: TGTGCCAGCAGACCCGCCTCAGGGGGCGGTCAGCCCCAGCATTTT; CDR3aa: CASRPASGGGQPQHF; v_gene: TRBV6-2/TRBV6-3; abundance: -; j_gene: TRBJ1-5; d_gene: TRBD1
CDR3nt: TGCAGCGTAGCCCCGACAGGGCGTGAGCAGTACTTC; CDR3aa: CSVAPTGREQYF; v_gene: TRBV29-1; abundance: -; j_gene: TRBJ2-7; d_gene: TRBD1
CDR3nt: TGCAGTATAACACGTCGGGGGGAGCAGTACTTC; CDR3aa: CSITRRGEQYF; v_gene: TRBV20-1; abundance: -; j_gene: TRBJ2-7; d_gene: -
CDR3nt: TGCGCCAGCAGAGGTCGCACAAATTCGGGCTGCACTTTC; CDR3aa: CASRGRTNSGCTF; v_gene: TRBV10-2; abundance: few; j_gene: TRBJ1-2; d_gene: -
CDR3nt: TGTGCCAGCAGCGCCGCCGACTTCTATGGCTACACCTTC; CDR3aa: CASSAADFYGYTF; v_gene: TRBV6-1; abundance: many; j_gene: TRBJ1-2; d_gene: -
CDR3nt: TGTGCCAGTATGGAGTCAGGGGCACAAGAGACCCAGTACTTC; CDR3aa: CASMESGAQETQYF; v_gene: TRBV19; abundance: -; j_gene: TRBJ2-5; d_gene: -
CDR3nt: TGTGCCAGCAGCTTCCAAAAATGGTACAGGGGGGCAAGTCAAGAGACCCAGTACTTC; CDR3aa: CASSFQKWYRGASQETQYF; v_gene: TRBV7-9; abundance: many; j_gene: TRBJ2-5; d_gene: TRBD1
CDR3nt: TGCGCCAGCAGCCCTACTAGCGGACAAGAGACCCAGTACTTC; CDR3aa: CASSPTSGQETQYF; v_gene: TRBV5-1; abundance: -; j_gene: TRBJ2-5; d_gene: TRBD2
CDR3nt: TGTGCCACCAGCAGAGATTGGGGACAGGGGAACGGCTACACCTTC; CDR3aa: CATSRDWGQGNGYTF; v_gene: TRBV15; abundance: -; j_gene: TRBJ1-2; d_gene: TRBD1
CDR3nt: TGTGCCAGCTCACCGGCTTTAGACAGGGGCCTTTACAATGAGCAGTTCTTC; CDR3aa: CASSPALDRGLYNEQFF; v_gene: TRBV10-3; abundance: -; j_gene: TRBJ2-1; d_gene: TRBD1
CDR3nt: TGCAGCGTTGTAGTAGCGGGGGGCCGTCTGGATACGCAGTATTTT; CDR3aa: CSVVVAGGRLDTQYF; v_gene: TRBV29-1; abundance: few; j_gene: TRBJ2-3; d_gene: TRBD2
CDR3nt: TGTGCCAGCAGCTTGACGGCCCGACTAGCCGTGAACACCGGGGAGCTGTTTTTT; CDR3aa: CASSLTARLAVNTGELFF; v_gene: TRBV13; abundance: once; j_gene: TRBJ2-2; d_gene: TRBD2
CDR3nt: TGTGCCATCAGTGAGTCGTATAGGGCCCAGGGTGAGCAGTTCTTC; CDR3aa: CAISESYRAQGEQFF; v_gene: TRBV10-3; abundance: -; j_gene: TRBJ2-1; d_gene: -
CDR3nt: TGTGCCAGCAGCTTGGGCCTACCTTGGCCAAATACGCAGTATTTT; CDR3aa: CASSLGLPWPNTQYF; v_gene: TRBV5-6; abundance: -; j_gene: TRBJ2-3; d_gene: -
CDR3nt: TGCAGTGCCCTACTAGCGGGAGTACGCGAGCAGTACTTC; CDR3aa: CSALLAGVREQYF; v_gene: TRBV20-1; abundance: -; j_gene: TRBJ2-7; d_gene: TRBD2
CDR3nt: TGTGCCAGCAGTTACGGGCCCACTTCCTACGAGCAGTACTTC; CDR3aa: CASSYGPTSYEQYF; v_gene: TRBV7-8; abundance: -; j_gene: TRBJ2-7; d_gene: -
CDR3nt: TGTGCCAGCAGTTTGTCGGGCATGAATAATTCACCCCTCCACTTT; CDR3aa: CASSLSGMNNSPLHF; v_gene: TRBV2; abundance: once; j_gene: TRBJ1-6; d_gene: -
CDR3nt: TGTGCCAGCAGTGCGGACGAGGGGCCTAACTATGGCTACACCTTC; CDR3aa: CASSADEGPNYGYTF; v_gene: TRBV25-1; abundance: -; j_gene: TRBJ1-2; d_gene: -
CDR3nt: TGTGCCAGCAGCCAAGATCCCCGACAGGCGGCCTACGAGCAGTACTTC; CDR3aa: CASSQDPRQAAYEQYF; v_gene: TRBV3-1; abundance: few; j_gene: TRBJ2-7; d_gene: -
CDR3nt: TGTGCCATCAGTACTGACAGGTGGGAGACCCAGTACTTC; CDR3aa: CAISTDRWETQYF; v_gene: TRBV10-3; abundance: -; j_gene: TRBJ2-5; d_gene: -
CDR3nt: TGTGCCACCAGTGTAAACACCAACTATGGCTACACCTTC; CDR3aa: CATSVNTNYGYTF; v_gene: TRBV24-1; abundance: many; j_gene: TRBJ1-2; d_gene: -
CDR3nt: TGTGCCAGCAGCTTACGGTGGGATAATTCACCCCTCCACTTT; CDR3aa: CASSLRWDNSPLHF; v_gene: TRBV7-9; abundance: many; j_gene: TRBJ1-6; d_gene: -
CDR3nt: TGCGCCAGCAGTGACGTGAGACAGGAGGACCACTATGGCTACACCTTC; CDR3aa: CASSDVRQEDHYGYTF; v_gene: TRBV10-2; abundance: -; j_gene: TRBJ1-2; d_gene: -
CDR3nt: TGCAGTGCCCCTAGGACTAGCGGGGCCCCTTACAATGAGCAGTTCTTC; CDR3aa: CSAPRTSGAPYNEQFF; v_gene: TRBV20-1; abundance: -; j_gene: TRBJ2-1; d_gene: TRBD2
CDR3nt: TGTGCCACCAGTGTGGGGGGGGCGCTGGGTCAGCCCCAGCATTTT; CDR3aa: CATSVGGALGQPQHF; v_gene: TRBV24-1; abundance: -; j_gene: TRBJ1-5; d_gene: -
CDR3nt: TGTGCCGGTCAAGGAGGGAAGGAGACCCAGTACTTC; CDR3aa: CAGQGGKETQYF; v_gene: TRBV19; abundance: many; j_gene: TRBJ2-5; d_gene: -
CDR3nt: TGTGCCACCAAGAGCAGTAGGGGGCCGACCTACGAGCAGTACTTC; CDR3aa: CATKSSRGPTYEQYF; v_gene: TRBV24-1; abundance: -; j_gene: TRBJ2-7; d_gene: TRBD1
CDR3nt: TGTGCCAGCAGGGAGAGGACAGGGGAAGGTCTTGGCTACACCTTC; CDR3aa: CASRERTGEGLGYTF; v_gene: TRBV5-4; abundance: -; j_gene: TRBJ1-2; d_gene: TRBD1
CDR3nt: TGCAGTGCAAACAGGGCAGATAGGCGCTACACCTTC; CDR3aa: CSANRADRRYTF; v_gene: TRBV20-1; abundance: -; j_gene: TRBJ1-2; d_gene: -
CDR3nt: TGTGCCAGTAGTATTTTCGAGGGGGCGGGAAATGAGCAGTTCTTC; CDR3aa: CASSIFEGAGNEQFF; v_gene: TRBV19; abundance: -; j_gene: TRBJ2-1; d_gene: -
CDR3nt: TGTGCCACCAGCGTGCGAACACTGGACAGGGCATACAATGAGCAGTTCTTC; CDR3aa: CATSVRTLDRAYNEQFF; v_gene: TRBV24-1; abundance: many; j_gene: TRBJ2-1; d_gene: TRBD1
CDR3nt: TGTGCCAGCAGCCAAGGGGGTAATGAAAAACTGTTTTTT; CDR3aa: CASSQGGNEKLFF; v_gene: TRBV3-1; abundance: few; j_gene: TRBJ1-4; d_gene: -
CDR3nt: TGTGCCAGCAGCGTGGGGGGCGCTGAAGCTTTCTTT; CDR3aa: CASSVGGAEAFF; v_gene: TRBV7-9; abundance: -; j_gene: TRBJ1-1; d_gene: -
CDR3nt: TGCAGTGCTAGGGGACAGGGTCAAGAGACCCAGTACTTC; CDR3aa: CSARGQGQETQYF; v_gene: TRBV20-1; abundance: -; j_gene: TRBJ2-5; d_gene: TRBD1
CDR3nt: TGTGCCAGCAGCTTAGTTTCCGGGGAGACCCAGTACTTC; CDR3aa: CASSLVSGETQYF; v_gene: TRBV7-8; abundance: once; j_gene: TRBJ2-5; d_gene: -
CDR3nt: TGTGCCAGTAGTATGGGTGGACAGGGAGGCTACGAGCAGTACTTC; CDR3aa: CASSMGGQGGYEQYF; v_gene: TRBV19; abundance: many; j_gene: TRBJ2-7; d_gene: TRBD1
CDR3nt: TGTGCCAGCAGCGTAGAACAGAACACTGAAGCTTTCTTT; CDR3aa: CASSVEQNTEAFF; v_gene: TRBV9; abundance: many; j_gene: TRBJ1-1; d_gene: -
CDR3nt: TGTGCCAGCAGGGAGGTCTACGAGCAGTACTTC; CDR3aa: CASREVYEQYF; v_gene: TRBV2; abundance: many; j_gene: TRBJ2-7; d_gene: -
CDR3nt: TGTGCCAGCAGCTTAGGGCGGCGGGGGACCTACGAGCAGTACTTC; CDR3aa: CASSLGRRGTYEQYF; v_gene: TRBV7-2; abundance: -; j_gene: TRBJ2-7; d_gene: TRBD2
CDR3nt: TGTGCCAGTAGTATACCCAATGGGGGCACTGAAGCTTTCTTT; CDR3aa: CASSIPNGGTEAFF; v_gene: TRBV19; abundance: many; j_gene: TRBJ1-1; d_gene: -
CDR3nt: TGTGCCAGCAGTTACTCAGTTGGGGCGAGCCAGCCCCAGCATTTT; CDR3aa: CASSYSVGASQPQHF; v_gene: TRBV6-5; abundance: -; j_gene: TRBJ1-5; d_gene: -
CDR3nt: TGTGCCAGCAGGGGACAGGGGTCCTACAATGAGCAGTTCTTC; CDR3aa: CASRGQGSYNEQFF; v_gene: TRBV12-3/TRBV12-4; abundance: many; j_gene: TRBJ2-1; d_gene: TRBD1
CDR3nt: TGCAGCGTTTACCGGGATCAGCGGCGGAAAGGCAATGAGCAGTTCTTC; CDR3aa: CSVYRDQRRKGNEQFF; v_gene: TRBV29-1; abundance: once; j_gene: TRBJ2-1; d_gene: -
CDR3nt: TGTGCCAGCAGTTTAGGGGCGGACACAGATACGCAGTATTTT; CDR3aa: CASSLGADTDTQYF; v_gene: TRBV2; abundance: -; j_gene: TRBJ2-3; d_gene: -
CDR3nt: TGTGCCACCAGCAGAGAGGCTAGCGGGGTTCATGAGCAGTTCTTC; CDR3aa: CATSREASGVHEQFF; v_gene: TRBV15; abundance: -; j_gene: TRBJ2-1; d_gene: TRBD2
CDR3nt: TGTGCCTGGAGTGTACGAGGGGACACTGAAGCTTTCTTT; CDR3aa: CAWSVRGDTEAFF; v_gene: TRBV30; abundance: -; j_gene: TRBJ1-1; d_gene: -
CDR3nt: TGTGCCATCAGTGAGTCGAATCCTGATACGCAGTATTTT; CDR3aa: CAISESNPDTQYF; v_gene: TRBV10-3; abundance: -; j_gene: TRBJ2-3; d_gene: -
CDR3nt: TGTGCCAGCAGCCCGACCAGTAATAATTCACCCCTCCACTTT; CDR3aa: CASSPTSNNSPLHF; v_gene: TRBV6-1; abundance: many; j_gene: TRBJ1-6; d_gene: -